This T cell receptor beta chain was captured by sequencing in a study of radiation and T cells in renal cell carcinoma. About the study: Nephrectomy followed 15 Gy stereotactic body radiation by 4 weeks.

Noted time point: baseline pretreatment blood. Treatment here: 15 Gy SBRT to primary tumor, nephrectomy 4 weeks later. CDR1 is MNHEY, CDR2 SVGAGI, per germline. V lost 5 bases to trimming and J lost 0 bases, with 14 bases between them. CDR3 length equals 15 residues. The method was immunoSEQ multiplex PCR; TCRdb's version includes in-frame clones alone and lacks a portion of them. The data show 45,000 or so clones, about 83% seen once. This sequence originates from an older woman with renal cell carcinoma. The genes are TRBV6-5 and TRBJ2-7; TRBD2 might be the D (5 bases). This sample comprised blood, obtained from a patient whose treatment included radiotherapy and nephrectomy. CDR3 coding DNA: TGTGCCAGCAGTCGAGACCCCGGGAACTCCTACGAGCAGTACTTC. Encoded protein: CASSRDPGNSYEQYF.